The table lists the clone carrying this T cell receptor (beta chain) with a few counts. In terms of age and location, participants ranged from roughly 18 to 90 years and lived in fewer than 30 US areas. The source of the sample is a study of blood T cell repertoires in COVID-19. At the level of the study: Before being deemed recovered, Cohort 3 donors had two negative PCRs, clearance, or symptom resolution.

Using immunoSEQ multiplex PCR, the repertoire was profiled, and TCRdb retains in-frame clones only, with some absent. The data hold fewer than 200,000 clones, with roughly 85% observed a single time. Germline CDR1 and CDR2: ENHRY and SYGVKD. V gave up 0 bases and J gave up 4 bases, with 12 bases separating them. The CDR3 has 15 amino acids. The V and J genes are TRBV10-3 and TRBJ1-2, with D perhaps matching TRBD1 (6 bases). This sequence originates from a woman aged 70-85 years in a cohort exposed to, infected with or recovered from COVID-19 (not recorded which). What was sequenced was PBMCs or T cells enriched from blood (not recorded which). CDR3 sequence (DNA): TGTGCCATCAGTGAGTCGGAAAGGGGGATCTATGGCTACACCTTC. Protein sequence: CAISESERGIYGYTF.